Below are 16 T cell receptor beta chains sequenced from a single sample in a study of blood T cells in healthy people across ages. Together with a sample-barcoded 5' primer, a J-beta primer mix was included in a second PCR lasting about 6 to 11 cycles. TCRdb ran MiXCR on the 5' RACE reads and lists one entry per CDR3 protein. This table holds about 1.8 million distinct CDR3 sequences, approximately 50% found once. What was sequenced was blood. The receptors shown here come from a woman between 40 and 55 years old in good health.

This clonotype was seen only a few times. This chain connects TRBV15 to TRBJ2-5; D is unresolved. The V and J ends lost 0 bases and 4 bases respectively, with 9 bases between them. The CDR3 is 14 amino acids. Germline values: CDR1 LNHNV, CDR2 YYDKDF (reference sequence). The CDR3, as DNA: TGTGCCACCAGCAGAGATACAGCTATAGAGACCCAGTACTTC. Encoded protein: CATSRDTAIETQYF.

V is TRBV27 and J is TRBJ1-4; 8 nucleotides match TRBD1. Germline V gene lookup returns CDR1 MNHEY and CDR2 SMNVEV (reference sequence). J gave up 4 bases and V 8 bases, and 6 bases lay outside the gene matches. The CDR3 spans 14 residues. The CDR3 DNA follows: TGTGCCAGCGGCCTGGGACAGGTTAATGAAAAACTGTTTTTT. Protein sequence: CASGLGQVNEKLFF.

This clonotype was detected only a few times. The J gene is TRBJ2-3, the V gene TRBV28; D is unclear. V was pared by 1 base and J by 5 bases, with 16 bases between. CDR3 size: 16 residues. Germline CDR1 MDHEN, CDR2 SYDVKM. CDR3 residues: CASSLYGSGLGDTQYF. The CDR3 region has the DNA TGTGCCAGCAGTTTATACGGGTCAGGTCTGGGAGATACGCAGTATTTT.

This chain uses TRBV20-1 with TRBJ1-1, with 7 bases identical to TRBD1. This CDR3 has 14 amino acids. V lost 0 bases and J lost 6; bases outside the gene matches: 7. Germline CDR1 is DFQATT and CDR2 is SNEGSKA (reference sequence). The CDR3 protein is CSARDIGQGAEAFF. The CDR3 coding sequence is TGCAGTGCTAGAGATATAGGGCAGGGGGCTGAAGCTTTCTTT.

This clonotype was counted between two and nine times. The V and J genes are TRBV5-1 and TRBJ2-5, with D possibly TRBD1 on 6 matching bases. The ends were cut back, 1 base at V and 0 bases at J, with 10 bases in the middle. CDR1 is SGHRS and CDR2 is YFSETQ in the germline V gene. The CDR3 is 15 residues long. CDR3 residues: CASSLTGHNQETQYF. CDR3 sequence (DNA): TGCGCCAGCAGCTTGACGGGACACAACCAAGAGACCCAGTACTTC.

This chain connects TRBV20-1 to TRBJ2-5; possible D gene TRBD2, 5 bases. This CDR3 comprises 12 residues. Germline V lookup: CDR1 DFQATT, CDR2 SNEGSKA (reference sequence). The V and J ends lost 3 bases and 11 bases respectively, with 16 bases between them. The CDR3: CSASAGNNEQYF. CDR3 DNA sequence: TGCAGTGCTAGTGCGGGTAACAATGAGCAGTACTTC.

Concerning this clonotype: The junction departs from germline at one end; a sequencing error may be responsible. CDR3 DNA sequence: TGTGCCAGCAGGGCCAGGGTAGTAGGACTGAACGCTGAAGCTTTCTTT. It encodes CASRARVVGLNAEAFF. The gene calls are TRBV2 and TRBJ1-1; the D gene is possibly TRBD1 (5 bases). The CDR3 is made up of 16 amino acids. CDR1 is SNHLY, CDR2 FYNNEI, per germline.

J is TRBJ2-2 and V is TRBV29-1; tentatively, D is TRBD1 (6 bases). The CDR3 is 14 residues long. V lost 6 bases and J 2 bases, leaving 13 bases between the germline ends. Germline V gene data show CDR1 as SQVTM and CDR2 as ANQGSEA. CDR3 residues: CSVVRGYNTGELFF. CDR3 nucleotides: TGCAGCGTCGTTAGGGGGTATAACACCGGGGAGCTGTTTTTT.

The rearrangement uses TRBV28 and TRBJ1-6; 7 nucleotides match TRBD1. In germline, CDR1 is MDHEN, CDR2 SYDVKM. CDR3 length equals 17 residues. The V segment lost 4 bases and the J segment 7 bases; nucleotides outside the gene matches: 13. CDR3 coding DNA: TGTGCCAGCAGTTCGTTCCGACAGGGACAGAGCAATTCACCCCTCCACTTT. This translates into CASSSFRQGQSNSPLHF.

The gene calls are TRBV12-3 or TRBV12-4 and TRBJ2-3; no reliable D call. This CDR3 comprises 11 residues. Trimming shortened V by 10 bases and J by 8 bases, and 13 bases separated the two germline ends. Here the CDR3 reads CAIRDDSTQYF. The CDR3, as DNA: TGTGCCATCCGCGACGATAGTACGCAGTATTTT.

The chain uses TRBV27 and TRBJ2-5; TRBD2 matches at 7 bases. J was trimmed by 4 bases and V by 6 bases; bases with no gene match: 11. The CDR3 has 15 amino acids. Germline CDR1 MNHEY, CDR2 SMNVEV (reference sequence). The CDR3: CASRKEGREGETQYF. The CDR3 nucleotides read TGTGCCAGCAGGAAAGAGGGGAGGGAAGGAGAGACCCAGTACTTC.

V gene TRBV6-2 or TRBV6-3 combines with J gene TRBJ2-2; D gene unclear. Germline V CDR1 and CDR2: MNHEY, SVGEGT. The CDR3 spans 15 residues. Trimming took 2 bases from V and 0 from J, leaving 7 bases between them. For the CDR3, the DNA is TGTGCCAGCAGTTACCAGGTTACGAACACCGGGGAGCTGTTTTTT. As protein: CASSYQVTNTGELFF.

This clonotype was observed a handful of times. The chain is built from TRBV10-3 and TRBJ2-5, with D maybe TRBD2 (5 bases). Germline V gene data show CDR1 as ENHRY and CDR2 as SYGVKD. V dropped 10 bases and J dropped 2 bases, with 17 bases sitting between them. CDR3 length equals 14 residues. The CDR3 DNA sequence: TGTGCCAGCAGGCGTAGCGTATCGCAAGAGACCCAGTACTTC. Its protein is CASRRSVSQETQYF.

J is TRBJ2-7 and V is TRBV7-2, with D tentatively TRBD2 (6 bases). V was shortened by 5 bases and J by 2 bases, with 16 bases between the two germline ends. From germline, CDR1 is SGHTA and CDR2 FQGNSA. The CDR3 totals 15 residues. The CDR3 DNA follows: TGTGCCAGCAGCGAAGGCGGGGTGAGGACCTACGAGCAGTACTTC. It yields the protein CASSEGGVRTYEQYF.

The rearrangement joins TRBV18 to TRBJ2-1; 8 nucleotides align to TRBD1. This CDR3 is 19 amino acids long. Trimming at V came to 5 bases and at J to 5 bases, leaving 20 bases not matched to a gene. CDR1 and CDR2 (germline): KGHSH, LQKENI. CDR3 nucleotide sequence: TGTGCCAGCTCAGAAATACAGGGGGGTCTTATCGGGTCGAACAATGAGCAGTTCTTC. Its protein product is CASSEIQGGLIGSNNEQFF.

This clonotype was detected ten times or more. An end of the junction does not agree with germline; a read error may underlie this. The chain uses TRBV5-1 and TRBJ2-3; D is uncertain. CDR3 size: 12 residues. Germline loops: CDR1 SGHRS, CDR2 YFSETQ. This CDR3 reads CASSFRADTQYF. DNA of the CDR3: TGTGCCAGCAGCTTTCGGGCAGATACGCAGTATTTT.